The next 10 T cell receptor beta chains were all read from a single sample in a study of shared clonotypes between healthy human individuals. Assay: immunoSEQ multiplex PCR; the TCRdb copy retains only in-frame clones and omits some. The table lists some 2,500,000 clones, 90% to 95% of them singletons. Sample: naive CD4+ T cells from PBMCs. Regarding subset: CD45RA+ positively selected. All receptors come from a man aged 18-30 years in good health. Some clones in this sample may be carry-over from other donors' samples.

The CDR3 DNA sequence: TGTGCCAGCAGTTTAAAGGGGGCGAGGGACACTGAAGCTTTCTTT. Its protein is CASSLKGARDTEAFF. V usage is TRBV28 and J usage is TRBJ1-1, with 7 bases that match TRBD1. The CDR3 has 15 amino acids. Looked up from germline, CDR1 is MDHEN and CDR2 is SYDVKM. The V gene end was trimmed by 2 bases and the J gene end by 3 bases; junction bases not matched to a gene: 6. Supplemented by reference TRBV28 and TRBJ1-1, the full variable domain reads DVKVTQSSRYLVKRTGEKVFLECVQDMDHENMFWYRQDPGLGLRLIYFSYDVKMKEKGDIPEGYSVSREKKERFSLILESASTNQTSMYLCASSLKGARDTEAFFGQGTRLTVV.

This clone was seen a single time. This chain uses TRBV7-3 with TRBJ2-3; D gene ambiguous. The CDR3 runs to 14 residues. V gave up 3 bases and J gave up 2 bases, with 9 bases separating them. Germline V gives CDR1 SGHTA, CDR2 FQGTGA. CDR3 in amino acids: CASSLQRTTDTQYF. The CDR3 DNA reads TGTGCCAGCAGCTTGCAACGGACCACAGATACGCAGTATTTT.

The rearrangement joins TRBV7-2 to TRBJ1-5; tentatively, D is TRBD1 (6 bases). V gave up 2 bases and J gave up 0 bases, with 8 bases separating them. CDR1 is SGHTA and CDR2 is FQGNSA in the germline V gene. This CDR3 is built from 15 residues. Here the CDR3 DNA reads TGTGCCAGCAGCTTATACAGGGATAGCAATCAGCCCCAGCATTTT. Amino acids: CASSLYRDSNQPQHF.

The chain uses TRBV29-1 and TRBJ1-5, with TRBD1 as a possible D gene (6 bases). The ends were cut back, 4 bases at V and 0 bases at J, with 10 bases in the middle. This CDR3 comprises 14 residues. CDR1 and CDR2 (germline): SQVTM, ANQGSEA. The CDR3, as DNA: TGCAGCGTTGGCGGGACAATTAGCAATCAGCCCCAGCATTTT. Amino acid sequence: CSVGGTISNQPQHF.

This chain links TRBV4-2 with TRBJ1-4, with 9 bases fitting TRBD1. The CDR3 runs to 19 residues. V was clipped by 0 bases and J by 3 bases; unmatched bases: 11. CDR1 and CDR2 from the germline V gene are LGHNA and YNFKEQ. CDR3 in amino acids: CASSQDPAGQGWANEKLFF. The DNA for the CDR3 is TGTGCCAGCAGCCAAGATCCCGCGGGACAGGGCTGGGCTAATGAAAAACTGTTTTTT.

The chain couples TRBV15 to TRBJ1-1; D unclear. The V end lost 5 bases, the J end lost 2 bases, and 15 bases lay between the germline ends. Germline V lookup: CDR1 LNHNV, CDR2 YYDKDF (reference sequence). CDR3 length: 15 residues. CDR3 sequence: CATSLEKKGNTEAFF. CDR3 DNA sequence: TGTGCCACCAGCTTGGAGAAAAAGGGAAACACTGAAGCTTTCTTT.

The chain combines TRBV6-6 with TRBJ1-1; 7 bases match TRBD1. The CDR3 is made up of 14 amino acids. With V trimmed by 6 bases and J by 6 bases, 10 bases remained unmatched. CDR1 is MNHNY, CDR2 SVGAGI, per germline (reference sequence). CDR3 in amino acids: CASRSPGGIAEAFF. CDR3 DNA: TGTGCCAGCAGGTCTCCAGGGGGAATCGCTGAAGCTTTCTTT.

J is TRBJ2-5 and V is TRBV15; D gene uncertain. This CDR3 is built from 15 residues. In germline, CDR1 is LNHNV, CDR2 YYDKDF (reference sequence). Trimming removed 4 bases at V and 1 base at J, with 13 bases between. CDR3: CATSIPLRAQETQYF. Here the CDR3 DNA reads TGTGCCACCAGCATTCCCCTAAGGGCCCAAGAGACCCAGTACTTC.

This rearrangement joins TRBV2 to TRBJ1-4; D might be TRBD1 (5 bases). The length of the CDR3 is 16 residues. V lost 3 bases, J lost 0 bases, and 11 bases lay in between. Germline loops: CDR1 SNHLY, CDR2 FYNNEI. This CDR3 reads CASSDGAAATNEKLFF. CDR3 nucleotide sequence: TGTGCCAGCAGTGATGGGGCAGCCGCAACTAATGAAAAACTGTTTTTT.

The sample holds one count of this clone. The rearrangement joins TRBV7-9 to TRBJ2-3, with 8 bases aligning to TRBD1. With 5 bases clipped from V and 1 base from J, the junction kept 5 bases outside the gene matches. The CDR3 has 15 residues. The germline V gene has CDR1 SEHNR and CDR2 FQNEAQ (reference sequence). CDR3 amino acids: CASSPGQGRTDTQYF. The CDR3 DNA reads TGTGCCAGCAGCCCAGGACAGGGCCGCACAGATACGCAGTATTTT.